This entry lists 5 T cell receptor beta chains sequenced from one sample in a study of CD8 T cells in ankylosing spondylitis. MiXCR was run by TCRdb on the 5' RACE reads, yielding one entry per CDR3 protein. The sample yields roughly 250,000 distinct CDR3 sequences, 10% seen once. What was sequenced was blood, either unsorted or a sorted T cell fraction (not recorded which). These receptors were taken from a male donor with ankylosing spondylitis or in good health (not recorded which).

This clonotype has a handful of counts. The V and J genes are TRBV20-1 and TRBJ2-7; TRBD1 matches at 7 bases. CDR3 length: 17 residues. Trimming took 3 bases from V and 3 from J; bases not matched to a gene: 17. The germline V gene has CDR1 DFQATT and CDR2 SNEGSKA (reference sequence). CDR3 sequence: CSARAGTDEGVDYEQYF. CDR3 in DNA: TGCAGTGCTAGGGCCGGGACAGATGAAGGAGTGGACTACGAGCAGTACTTC.

This clonotype has a count of ten or more. This chain uses TRBV4-1 with TRBJ1-4, with a possible D match to TRBD1 (5 bases). The CDR3 extends over 16 amino acids. Trimming stripped 1 base from V and 8 bases from J, with 17 bases between. In germline, CDR1 is MGHRA, CDR2 YSYEKL. The CDR3, as DNA: TGCGCCAGCAGCCAAGGGACGGGGGTTTTGAAGGAAAAACTGTTTTTT. It yields the protein CASSQGTGVLKEKLFF.

The V gene is TRBV29-1, the J gene TRBJ1-1; D unresolved. V was clipped by 4 bases and J by 0 bases, with 21 bases between them. Germline assignment: CDR1 SQVTM and CDR2 ANQGSEA. CDR3 size: 17 residues. The CDR3 DNA reads as TGCAGCGTTGTGGAGGGCCCAGTCGGTTACATGAACACTGAAGCTTTCTTT. Its protein is CSVVEGPVGYMNTEAFF.

Many counts were recorded for this clonotype. This chain uses TRBV27 with TRBJ2-7; D unresolved. CDR3 length: 13 residues. Germline CDR1 is MNHEY and CDR2 is SMNVEV (reference sequence). The V and J ends lost 6 bases and 1 base respectively, with 10 bases between them. The CDR3 region is CASRYRASYEQYF. In DNA form, the CDR3 reads TGTGCCAGCAGATATCGGGCATCCTACGAGCAGTACTTC.

Ten or more counts support this clonotype. The rearrangement joins TRBV7-9 to TRBJ2-1; D may be TRBD1 or TRBD2 (5 bases each). Per the germline V gene, CDR1 is SEHNR and CDR2 is FQNEAQ (reference sequence). V shed 7 bases and J shed 5 bases, with 21 bases lying between them. The CDR3 length is 16 residues. CDR3 protein: CASNLPRGSLNNEQFF. The CDR3 nucleotides are TGTGCCAGCAACCTCCCGAGGGGCAGCCTTAACAATGAGCAGTTCTTC.